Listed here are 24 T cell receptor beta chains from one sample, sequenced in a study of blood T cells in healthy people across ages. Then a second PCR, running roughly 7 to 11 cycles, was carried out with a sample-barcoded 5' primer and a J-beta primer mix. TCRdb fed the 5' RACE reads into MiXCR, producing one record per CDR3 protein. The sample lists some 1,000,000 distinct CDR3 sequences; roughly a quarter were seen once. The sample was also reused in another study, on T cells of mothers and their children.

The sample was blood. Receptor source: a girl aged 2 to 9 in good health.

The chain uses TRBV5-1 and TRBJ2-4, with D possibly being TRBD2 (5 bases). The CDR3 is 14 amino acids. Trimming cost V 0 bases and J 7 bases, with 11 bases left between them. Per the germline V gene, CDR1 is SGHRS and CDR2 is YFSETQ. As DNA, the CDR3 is TGCGCCAGCAGCTTGGAAGCTAGCCTTAACATTCAGTACTTC. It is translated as CASSLEASLNIQYF.

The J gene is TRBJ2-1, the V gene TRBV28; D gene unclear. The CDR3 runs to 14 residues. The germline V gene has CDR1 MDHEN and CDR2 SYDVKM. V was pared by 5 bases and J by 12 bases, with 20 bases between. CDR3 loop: CASSLTLSSGGQFF. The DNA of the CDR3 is TGTGCCAGCAGTCTCACCTTGAGCTCGGGTGGGCAGTTCTTC.

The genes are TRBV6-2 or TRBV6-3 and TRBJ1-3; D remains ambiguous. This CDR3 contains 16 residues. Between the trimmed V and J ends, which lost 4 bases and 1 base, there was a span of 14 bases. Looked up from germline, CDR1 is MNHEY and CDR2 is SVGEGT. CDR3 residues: CASSSLNWQSGNTIYF. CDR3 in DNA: TGTGCCAGCAGTTCGCTCAATTGGCAGTCTGGAAACACCATATATTTT.

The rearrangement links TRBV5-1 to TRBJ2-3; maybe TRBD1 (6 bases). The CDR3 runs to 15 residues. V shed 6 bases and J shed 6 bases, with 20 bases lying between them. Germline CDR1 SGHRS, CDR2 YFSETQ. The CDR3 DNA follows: TGCGCCAGCACCCCCACAGGGACGGGTCGGGATACGCAGTATTTT. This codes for CASTPTGTGRDTQYF.

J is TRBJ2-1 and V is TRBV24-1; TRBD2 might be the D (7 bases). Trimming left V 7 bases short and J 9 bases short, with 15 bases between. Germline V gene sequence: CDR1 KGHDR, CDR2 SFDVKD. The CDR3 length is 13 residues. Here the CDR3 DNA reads TGTGCCACCAGGGAGGCGGGGGCCGGTGAGCAGTTCTTC. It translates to CATREAGAGEQFF.

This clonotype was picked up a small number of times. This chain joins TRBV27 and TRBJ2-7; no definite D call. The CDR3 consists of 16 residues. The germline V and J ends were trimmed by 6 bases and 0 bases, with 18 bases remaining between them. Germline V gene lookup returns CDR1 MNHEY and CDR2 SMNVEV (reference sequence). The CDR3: CASSSSLRQLSYEQYF. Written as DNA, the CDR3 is TGTGCCAGCAGCTCCTCCTTGCGTCAACTCTCCTACGAGCAGTACTTC.

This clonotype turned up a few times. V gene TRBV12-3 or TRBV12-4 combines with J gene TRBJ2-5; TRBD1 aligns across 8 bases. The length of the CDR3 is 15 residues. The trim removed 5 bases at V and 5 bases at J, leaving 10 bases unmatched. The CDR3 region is CASSPGGLREETQYF. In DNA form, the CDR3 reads TGTGCCAGCAGTCCAGGGGGCTTAAGGGAGGAGACCCAGTACTTC.

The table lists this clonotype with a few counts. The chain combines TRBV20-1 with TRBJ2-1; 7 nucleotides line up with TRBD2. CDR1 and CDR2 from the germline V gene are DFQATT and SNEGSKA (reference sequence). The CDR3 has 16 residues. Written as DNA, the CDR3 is TGCGCCCCGAGGGCGGGAGATAGGTCTGACCGCAATGAGCAGTTCTTC. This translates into CAPRAGDRSDRNEQFF.

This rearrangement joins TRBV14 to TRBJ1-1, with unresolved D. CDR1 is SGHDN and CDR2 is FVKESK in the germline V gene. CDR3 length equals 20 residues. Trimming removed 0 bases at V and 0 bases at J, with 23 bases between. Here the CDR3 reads CASSQELGLPGLLVNTEAFF. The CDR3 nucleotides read TGTGCCAGCAGCCAAGAGTTAGGTTTGCCGGGCCTCCTGGTGAACACTGAAGCTTTCTTT.

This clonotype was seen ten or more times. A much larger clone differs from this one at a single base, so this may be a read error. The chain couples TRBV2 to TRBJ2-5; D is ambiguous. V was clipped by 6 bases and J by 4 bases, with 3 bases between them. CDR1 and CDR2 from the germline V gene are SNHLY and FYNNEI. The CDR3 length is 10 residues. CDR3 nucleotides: TGTGCCAGCAGATTAGAGACCCAGTACTTC. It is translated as CASRLETQYF. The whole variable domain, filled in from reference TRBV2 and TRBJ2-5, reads EPEVTQTPSHQVTQMGQEVILRCVPISNHLYFYWYRQILGQKVEFLVSFYNNEISEKSEIFDDQFSVERPDGSNFTLKIRSTKLEDSAMYFCASRLETQYFGPGTRLLVL.

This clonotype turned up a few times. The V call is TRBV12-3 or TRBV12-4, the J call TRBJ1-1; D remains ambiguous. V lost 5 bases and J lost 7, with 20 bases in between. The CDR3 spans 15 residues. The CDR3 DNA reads TGTGCCAGCAGTACCCAGAAGGGTCGGCACCTTGAAGCTTTCTTT. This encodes CASSTQKGRHLEAFF.

This chain's CDR3 is CASSEFTAKNIQYF. Here the CDR3 DNA reads TGCGCCAGCAGTGAGTTTACAGCCAAAAACATTCAGTACTTC. This chain uses TRBV10-1 with TRBJ2-4; D unclear. The V gene's germline CDR1 is WNHNN and CDR2 SYGVQD (reference sequence). Trimming pared 1 base from V and 0 bases from J, leaving 4 bases between. The CDR3 is 14 amino acids.

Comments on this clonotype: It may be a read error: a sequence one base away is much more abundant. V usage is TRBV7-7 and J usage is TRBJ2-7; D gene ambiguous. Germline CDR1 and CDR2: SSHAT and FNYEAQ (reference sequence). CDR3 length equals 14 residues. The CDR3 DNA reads TGTGCTAGCAGCTTAGCCCTAGGGTCCTACCAGCAGTACTTC. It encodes CASSLALGSYQQYF.

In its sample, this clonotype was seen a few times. CDR3 region: CASSLGPPFGDGYTF. CDR3 nucleotides: TGTGCCAGCAGCTTAGGGCCACCCTTTGGTGATGGCTACACCTTC. The rearrangement joins TRBV7-9 to TRBJ1-2; D call uncertain. This CDR3 has 15 residues. CDR1 SEHNR and CDR2 FQNEAQ come from the germline V gene (reference sequence). V gave up 1 base and J gave up 6 bases, with 15 bases separating them.

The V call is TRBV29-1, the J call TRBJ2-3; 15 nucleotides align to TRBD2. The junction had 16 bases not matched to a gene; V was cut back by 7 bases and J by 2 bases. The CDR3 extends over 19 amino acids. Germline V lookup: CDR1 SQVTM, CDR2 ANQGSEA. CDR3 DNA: TGCAGCGCCTGGGGACTAGCGGGGGGCGAAAAACCACTCACAGATACGCAGTATTTT. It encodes CSAWGLAGGEKPLTDTQYF.

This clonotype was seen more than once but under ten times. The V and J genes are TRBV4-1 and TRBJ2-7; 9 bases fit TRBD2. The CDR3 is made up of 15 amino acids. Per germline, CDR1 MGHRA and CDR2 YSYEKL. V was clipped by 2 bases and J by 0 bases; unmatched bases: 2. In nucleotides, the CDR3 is TGCGCCAGCAGCCAACCGACTAGCGGCTCCTACGAGCAGTACTTC. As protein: CASSQPTSGSYEQYF.

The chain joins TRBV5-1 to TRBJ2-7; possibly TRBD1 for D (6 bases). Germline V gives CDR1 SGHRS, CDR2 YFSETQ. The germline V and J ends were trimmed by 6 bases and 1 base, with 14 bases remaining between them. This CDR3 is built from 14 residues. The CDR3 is CASTGDGPSYEQYF. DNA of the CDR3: TGCGCCAGCACAGGGGATGGACCTTCCTACGAGCAGTACTTC.

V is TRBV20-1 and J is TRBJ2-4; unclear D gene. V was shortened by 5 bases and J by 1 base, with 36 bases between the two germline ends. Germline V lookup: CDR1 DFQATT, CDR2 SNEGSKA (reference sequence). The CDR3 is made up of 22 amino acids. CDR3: CSAQFYGFPPGRIDDAKNIQYF. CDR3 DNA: TGCAGTGCTCAGTTTTACGGTTTCCCCCCGGGCCGGATTGATGACGCCAAAAACATTCAGTACTTC.

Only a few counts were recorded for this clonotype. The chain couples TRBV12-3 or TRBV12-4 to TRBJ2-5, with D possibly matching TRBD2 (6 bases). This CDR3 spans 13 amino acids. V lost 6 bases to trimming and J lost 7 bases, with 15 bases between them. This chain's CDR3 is CASSAPGLGTQYF. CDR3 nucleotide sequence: TGTGCCAGCAGCGCCCCGGGACTTGGGACCCAGTACTTC.

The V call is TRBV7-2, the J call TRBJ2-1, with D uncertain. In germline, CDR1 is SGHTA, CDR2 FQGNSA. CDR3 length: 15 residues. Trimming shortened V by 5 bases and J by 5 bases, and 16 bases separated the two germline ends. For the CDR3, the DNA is TGTGCCAGCAGCCATCGGCTAGTTGGGAACAATGAGCAGTTCTTC. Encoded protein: CASSHRLVGNNEQFF.

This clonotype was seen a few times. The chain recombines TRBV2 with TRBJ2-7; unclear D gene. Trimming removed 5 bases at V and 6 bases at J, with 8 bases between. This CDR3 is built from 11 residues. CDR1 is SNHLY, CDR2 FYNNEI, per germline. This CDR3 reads CASSYVSEQYF. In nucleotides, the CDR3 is TGTGCCAGCAGTTACGTCTCCGAGCAGTACTTC.

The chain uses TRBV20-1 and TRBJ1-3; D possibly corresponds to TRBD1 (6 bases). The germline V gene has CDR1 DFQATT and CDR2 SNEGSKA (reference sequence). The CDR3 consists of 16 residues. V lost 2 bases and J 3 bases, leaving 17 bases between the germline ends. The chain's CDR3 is CSARPPQGGVGNTIYF. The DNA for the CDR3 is TGCAGTGCTAGACCCCCACAGGGCGGTGTTGGAAACACCATATATTTT.

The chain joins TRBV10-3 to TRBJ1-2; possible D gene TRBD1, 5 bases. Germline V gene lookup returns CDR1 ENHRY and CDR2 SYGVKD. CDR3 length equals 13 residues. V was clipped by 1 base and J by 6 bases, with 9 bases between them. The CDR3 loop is CAISEWQGNGYTF. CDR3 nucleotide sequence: TGTGCCATCAGTGAGTGGCAGGGAAATGGCTACACCTTC.

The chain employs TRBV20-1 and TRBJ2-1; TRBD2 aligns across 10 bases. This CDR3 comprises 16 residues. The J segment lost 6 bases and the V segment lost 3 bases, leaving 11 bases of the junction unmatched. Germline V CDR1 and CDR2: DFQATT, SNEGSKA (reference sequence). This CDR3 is CSASLHRLAGANEQFF. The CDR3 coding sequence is TGCAGTGCTAGTCTCCATCGGCTAGCGGGAGCCAATGAGCAGTTCTTC.